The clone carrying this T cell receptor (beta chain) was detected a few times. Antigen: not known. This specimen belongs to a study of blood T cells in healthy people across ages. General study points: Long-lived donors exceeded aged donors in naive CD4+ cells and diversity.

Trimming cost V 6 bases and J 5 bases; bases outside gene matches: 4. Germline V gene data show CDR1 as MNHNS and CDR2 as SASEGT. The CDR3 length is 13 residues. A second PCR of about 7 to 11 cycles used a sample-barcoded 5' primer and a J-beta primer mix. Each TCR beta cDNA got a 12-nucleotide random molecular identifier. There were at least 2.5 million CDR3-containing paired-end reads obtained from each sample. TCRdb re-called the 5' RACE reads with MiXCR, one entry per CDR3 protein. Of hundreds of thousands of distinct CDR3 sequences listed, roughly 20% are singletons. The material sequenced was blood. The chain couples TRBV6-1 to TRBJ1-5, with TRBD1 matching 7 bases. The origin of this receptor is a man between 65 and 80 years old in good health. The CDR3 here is CASRKTGDQPQHF. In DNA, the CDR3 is TGTGCCAGCAGGAAAACAGGGGATCAGCCCCAGCATTTT.